This T cell receptor (beta chain) came from a study of blood T cell repertoires in COVID-19. Turning to the study itself: There were acute and convalescent COVID-19 samples, and they came from the United States, Italy and Spain. Nucleic acid was either cDNA or gDNA, and it came from T cells, B-cell-depleted T cells, or PBMCs.

Source study methods: Estimation of nucleated cell counts was performed using reference gene primer amplification. Libraries were prepared by immunoSEQ multiplex PCR; TCRdb keeps only in-frame clonotypes and omits some of them. The V and J calls and the clone size are those of that table, but D and trimming were determined from the DNA. The table has just under 250,000 clones, approximately 83% seen once; the top ten hold roughly 3%. Germline V gives CDR1 SNHLY, CDR2 FYNNEI. The CDR3 consists of 14 residues. V lost 6 bases to trimming and J lost 3 bases, with 12 bases between them. The sample was peripheral blood. This receptor was taken from a young woman who had recovered from COVID-19. The rearrangement uses TRBV2 and TRBJ1-5, with a possible D match to TRBD1 (5 bases). The CDR3 is CASRPDSVNQPQHF. CDR3 in DNA: TGTGCCAGCAGACCTGACAGCGTCAATCAGCCCCAGCATTTT.